Below, 17 T cell receptor beta chains from the same sample are listed, as sequenced in a study of T cells in Graves' hyperthyroidism and ophthalmopathy. Amplification of TCR beta CDR3 regions used RNA as the template. The TCR CDR3 first-round RT-PCR relied on the HTBI primer set. TCRdb redid the calling of the multiplex PCR reads with MiXCR, one entry per CDR3 protein. The sample contains fewer than 450,000 distinct CDR3 sequences, 12% to 15% of which appear only once. The sequencing sample was made of blood. These receptors all come from an older woman with Graves' ophthalmopathy.

This clonotype was seen ten or more times. The chain uses TRBV10-3 and TRBJ1-2, with TRBD1 identical over 7 bases. V shed 6 bases and J 0 bases; nucleotides not matched to a gene: 16. Germline V gene sequence: CDR1 ENHRY, CDR2 SYGVKD. This CDR3 comprises 18 residues. The CDR3 bases are TGTGCCATCAGACCTACCAGGGGGACCGGGCCTTCTAACTATGGCTACACCTTC. Residues: CAIRPTRGTGPSNYGYTF.

In its sample, this clonotype was seen many times. The chain uses TRBV20-1 and TRBJ1-1, with D tentatively TRBD1 (5 bases). Germline lookup yields CDR1 DFQATT and CDR2 SNEGSKA (reference sequence). The CDR3 is 11 amino acids. V gave up 6 bases and J gave up 12 bases, with 17 bases separating them. The CDR3: CSAGGDLGPFF. In nucleotides, the CDR3 is TGCAGTGCGGGGGGGGACCTAGGGCCTTTCTTT.

This clonotype was observed many times. The V call is TRBV28, the J call TRBJ1-5; D not resolved. The V gene lost 6 bases and the J gene lost 0 bases, with 12 bases spanning the gap. CDR3 length: 15 residues. Germline V gene data show CDR1 as MDHEN and CDR2 as SYDVKM. The CDR3 region is CASSPPRGSNQPQHF. The CDR3 bases are TGTGCCAGCAGCCCCCCCCGGGGTAGCAATCAGCCCCAGCATTTT.

This clonotype was observed many times. This sequence joins TRBV12-3 or TRBV12-4 and TRBJ2-7, with 9 bases that match TRBD1. V gave up 5 bases and J gave up 4 bases; unmatched junction bases: 6. The CDR3 loop spans 14 amino acids. CDR3 amino acids: CASSIGDREYEQYF. As DNA, the CDR3 is TGTGCCAGCAGTATCGGGGACAGGGAGTACGAGCAGTACTTC.

A few counts support this clonotype. V is TRBV7-3 and J is TRBJ2-3; TRBD1 might be the D (6 bases). With 1 base removed from V and 2 bases from J, the gap between germline ends came to 7 bases. The germline CDR1 and CDR2 sequences are SGHTA and FQGTGA. This CDR3 region has 14 residues. DNA of the CDR3: TGTGCCAGCAGCTTAAGGACAGACACAGATACGCAGTATTTT. Translating it yields CASSLRTDTDTQYF.

At least ten counts were recorded for this clonotype. This chain uses TRBV6-1 with TRBJ1-1; possibly TRBD1 for D (5 bases). Per the germline V gene, CDR1 is MNHNS and CDR2 is SASEGT. The CDR3 contains 15 residues. Trimming shortened V by 4 bases and J by 5 bases, and 17 bases separated the two germline ends. Here the CDR3 reads CASSGWAGRGTEAFF. The CDR3 nucleotides are TGTGCCAGCAGTGGATGGGCAGGGAGGGGAACTGAAGCTTTCTTT.

This clonotype was observed a few times. The V gene is TRBV25-1, the J gene TRBJ2-3; maybe TRBD2 (6 bases). The germline V gene has CDR1 MGHDK and CDR2 SYGVNS. The CDR3 extends over 15 amino acids. V was trimmed by 6 bases and J by 4 bases, leaving 17 bases between them. CDR3 coding DNA: TGTGCCAGCAGCGGAGGGACCCCAGGGCCAGATACGCAGTATTTT. Translating gives CASSGGTPGPDTQYF.

The chain's CDR3 is CASSLAPGLGSYEQYF. The CDR3 DNA reads TGCGCCAGCAGCTTGGCCCCAGGACTAGGCTCCTACGAGCAGTACTTC. V gene TRBV5-1 combines with J gene TRBJ2-7; TRBD2 matches 7 bases. The V segment lost 0 bases and the J segment 0 bases; nucleotides outside the gene matches: 6. Germline CDR1 SGHRS, CDR2 YFSETQ. The CDR3 is made up of 16 amino acids.

This clonotype has more than one count but fewer than ten. The CDR3 DNA reads TGTGCCAGCAGCGTAGGGGACAGAACTTACGAGCAGTACTTC. This encodes CASSVGDRTYEQYF. The chain employs TRBV9 and TRBJ2-7; 7 bases are a match to TRBD1. J was trimmed by 4 bases and V by 0 bases; bases with no gene match: 4. CDR1 and CDR2 (germline): SGDLS, YYNGEE. The CDR3 is made up of 14 amino acids.

This clonotype came up many times. The V gene is TRBV7-2, the J gene TRBJ1-5; 7 bases agree with TRBD1. From germline, CDR1 is SGHTA and CDR2 FQGNSA. V lost 3 bases to trimming and J lost 5 bases; unmatched junction nucleotides: 1. The CDR3 spans 13 residues. CDR3 DNA sequence: TGTGCCAGCAGCTTCACAGGGGATCAGCCCCAGCATTTT. This sequence encodes CASSFTGDQPQHF.

This clonotype came up many times. The chain joins TRBV3-1 to TRBJ1-4; 7 bases align to TRBD1. This CDR3 spans 15 amino acids. Germline V gene data show CDR1 as LGHDT and CDR2 as YNNKEL (reference sequence). With 3 bases clipped from V and 6 bases from J, the junction kept 7 bases outside the gene matches. The CDR3 spells CASSHRRQGDEKLFF. The CDR3 DNA follows: TGTGCCAGCAGCCATCGGCGGCAGGGGGATGAAAAACTGTTTTTT.

J is TRBJ2-1 and V is TRBV19, with 9 bases matching TRBD2. The CDR3 is made up of 16 amino acids. Unmatched junction bases numbered 13, after V lost 5 bases and J lost 8 bases. Germline CDR1 LNHDA, CDR2 SQIVND (reference sequence). The CDR3 DNA reads TGTGCCAGTAGTCTCCTTGGGCGGGAGGGTACCCATGAGCAGTTCTTC. Its translation is CASSLLGREGTHEQFF.

This clonotype was seen repeatedly, ten times or more. V and J are TRBV20-1 and TRBJ1-1; D unclear. CDR3 length: 12 amino acids. Between the trimmed V and J ends, which lost 3 bases and 14 bases, there was a span of 19 bases. The germline CDR1 and CDR2 sequences are DFQATT and SNEGSKA (reference sequence). CDR3 loop: CSASYRGLVAFF. The CDR3 DNA follows: TGCAGTGCTAGTTATCGGGGTTTAGTGGCCTTCTTT.

This clonotype was detected many times. This chain joins TRBV6-2 or TRBV6-3 and TRBJ2-3; D is unclear. V was pared by 6 bases and J by 2 bases, with 6 bases between. The CDR3 is made up of 12 amino acids. Looked up from germline, CDR1 is MNHEY and CDR2 is SVGEGT. CDR3 region: CASRPSTDTQYF. The CDR3 coding sequence is TGTGCCAGCAGGCCATCCACAGATACGCAGTATTTT.

The table lists this clonotype with a few counts. Germline and junction disagree at one end, which may indicate a read error. The gene calls are TRBV4-1 and TRBJ1-2; maybe TRBD1 (5 bases). The germline gives CDR1 MGHRA, CDR2 YSYEKL. The CDR3 is 12 residues long. CDR3: CASSPGTAIWAF. The CDR3 region has the DNA TGCGCCAGCAGCCCCGGGACGGCGATTTGGGCCTTC.

The rearrangement uses TRBV30 and TRBJ2-2; 9 bases fit TRBD2. This CDR3 comprises 17 residues. Germline CDR1 reads GTSNPN; CDR2 reads SVGIG (reference sequence). V was pared by 2 bases and J by 3 bases, with 10 bases of the junction left unmatched. The CDR3 DNA reads TGTGCCTGGAGTCCACCCCCCCGCGGGGGGGACACCGGGGAGCTGTTTTTT. Translation: CAWSPPPRGGDTGELFF.

Ten or more counts support this clonotype. The chain combines TRBV2 with TRBJ2-7; a weak D match, TRBD1 (5 bases). CDR1 and CDR2 (germline): SNHLY, FYNNEI. There are 13 residues in the CDR3. Trimming shortened V by 3 bases and J by 3 bases, and 9 bases separated the two germline ends. CDR3 region: CASSEGRYYEQYF. CDR3 nucleotide sequence: TGTGCCAGCAGTGAGGGGCGGTACTACGAGCAGTACTTC. The full variable domain, in which reference TRBV2 and TRBJ2-7 provide the parts outside the CDR3, is EPEVTQTPSHQVTQMGQEVILRCVPISNHLYFYWYRQILGQKVEFLVSFYNNEISEKSEIFDDQFSVERPDGSNFTLKIRSTKLEDSAMYFCASSEGRYYEQYFGPGTRLTVT.